The 32 T cell receptor beta chains below all came from one sample that was sequenced in a study of cytomegalovirus exposure and HLA in healthy donors. The PCR employed 60 Vbeta primers together with 13 Jbeta primers. The protocol was immunoSEQ multiplex PCR, while the TCRdb copy is restricted to in-frame clones and leaves out a portion. The table has more than 25,000 clones, roughly 66% seen once. The sequenced sample consisted of PBMCs. The receptors derive from a male donor in good health and CMV-seropositive.

This clone is medium-sized within its sample. This sequence joins TRBV18 and TRBJ1-4, with TRBD1 as a possible D gene (5 bases). The CDR3 is made up of 16 amino acids. The germline gives CDR1 KGHSH, CDR2 LQKENI. V was trimmed by 2 bases and J by 0 bases, leaving 10 bases between them. The CDR3 region has the DNA TGTGCCAGCTCACCAATTCCAGGGTCAACTAATGAAAAACTGTTTTTT. Translation gives CASSPIPGSTNEKLFF.

Comments on this clone: The junction departs from the called germline gene at one end, perhaps through a read error. The chain links TRBV5-1 to TRBJ2-5; the match to TRBD1 covers 7 bases. The CDR3 is 16 residues long. Germline CDR1 is SGHRS and CDR2 is YFSETQ. The CDR3 region is CASSSRTGGVGEAQYF. Here the CDR3 DNA reads TGCGCCAGCAGCTCCCGGACAGGTGGGGTGGGAGAGGCCCAGTACTTC.

This clone was picked up a small number of times. CDR3 in amino acids: CASSLALENGYTF. The CDR3 DNA follows: TGTGCCAGCAGCTTGGCCCTCGAGAATGGCTACACCTTC. This sequence joins TRBV5-6 and TRBJ1-2; D gene uncertain. Trimming removed 0 bases at V and 6 bases at J, with 9 bases between. The germline V gene has CDR1 SGHDT and CDR2 YYEEEE. CDR3 length: 13 residues.

The chain's CDR3 is CSALAGRSYTF. For the CDR3, the DNA is TGCAGTGCTCTGGCCGGGAGAAGCTACACCTTC. The chain employs TRBV20-1 and TRBJ1-2; D gene ambiguous. Trimming left V 5 bases short and J 9 bases short, with 13 bases between. Germline V gives CDR1 DFQATT, CDR2 SNEGSKA (reference sequence). CDR3 size: 11 residues.

This clone was found a few times. The V and J genes are TRBV30 and TRBJ2-4; weak D call: TRBD2 (7 bases). Looked up from germline, CDR1 is GTSNPN and CDR2 is SVGIG (reference sequence). V lost 1 base and J lost 8, with 15 bases in between. The CDR3 spans 14 residues. The CDR3 loop reads CAWSAQGGGDIQYF. The CDR3 region has the DNA TGTGCCTGGAGTGCCCAGGGAGGGGGGGACATTCAGTACTTC.

The J gene is TRBJ2-2, the V gene TRBV5-6, with 9 bases matching TRBD1. Germline-derived CDR1 and CDR2 are SGHDT and YYEEEE. CDR3 length: 16 residues. J was trimmed by 1 base and V by 0 bases; bases with no gene match: 1. The CDR3 bases are TGTGCCAGCAGCTTGGAGGGACAGGGGAACACCGGGGAGCTGTTTTTT. This gives the protein CASSLEGQGNTGELFF.

The chain combines TRBV2 with TRBJ1-5; TRBD1 might be the D (5 bases). The CDR3 is made up of 14 amino acids. The germline gives CDR1 SNHLY, CDR2 FYNNEI. The V end was cut by 4 bases, the J end by 5 bases, with 12 bases between. The CDR3 reads CASSVEGRHQPQHF. The CDR3 DNA is TGTGCCAGCAGTGTGGAGGGGCGACATCAGCCCCAGCATTTT.

Comments on this clone: Other DNA sequences in this sample translate to the same CDR3. The chain joins TRBV28 to TRBJ1-5, with D maybe TRBD1 (5 bases). The CDR3 is 15 amino acids. Trimming removed 2 bases at V and 1 base at J, with 9 bases between. Per the germline V gene, CDR1 is MDHEN and CDR2 is SYDVKM. CDR3 sequence reads: CASSLIQGSNQPQHF. In DNA, the CDR3 is TGTGCCAGCAGTTTAATCCAGGGAAGCAATCAGCCCCAGCATTTT.

This clone occurred a few times. The chain recombines TRBV5-1 with TRBJ2-5; maybe TRBD2 (5 bases). Trimming took 2 bases from V and 2 from J, leaving 10 bases between them. This CDR3 spans 14 amino acids. CDR1 is SGHRS and CDR2 is YFSETQ in the germline V gene. For the CDR3, the DNA is TGCGCCAGCAGCTTACCGGACTCGCAAGAGACCCAGTACTTC. Residues: CASSLPDSQETQYF.

The chain combines TRBV14 with TRBJ1-1; tentatively, D is TRBD1 (6 bases). V gave up 4 bases and J gave up 6 bases, with 9 bases separating them. The germline V gene has CDR1 SGHDN and CDR2 FVKESK. The CDR3 extends over 12 amino acids. CDR3 in amino acids: CASSRGGAEAFF. CDR3 DNA sequence: TGTGCCAGCAGCCGAGGGGGGGCTGAAGCTTTCTTT.

In DNA form, the CDR3 reads TGTGCCAGTAGTATTCTTACTAACTATGGCTACACCTTC. Translation: CASSILTNYGYTF. The chain employs TRBV19 and TRBJ1-2, with D hard to call. Germline V gene sequence: CDR1 LNHDA, CDR2 SQIVND (reference sequence). The CDR3 loop spans 13 amino acids. The V gene lost 3 bases and the J gene lost 0 bases, with 5 bases spanning the gap.

V is TRBV9 and J is TRBJ1-1; tentative D call: TRBD1 (5 bases). CDR1 and CDR2 from the germline V gene are SGDLS and YYNGEE. V was trimmed by 3 bases and J by 4 bases, leaving 16 bases between them. This CDR3 has 15 amino acids. CDR3 protein: CASSGRQGGSTEAFF. CDR3 nucleotide sequence: TGTGCCAGCAGCGGCCGGCAGGGAGGGAGCACTGAAGCTTTCTTT. Together with reference TRBV9 and TRBJ1-1, the CDR3 gives the full variable domain: DSGVTQTPKHLITATGQRVTLRCSPRSGDLSVYWYQQSLDQGLQFLIQYYNGEERAKGNILERFSAQQFPDLHSELNLSSLELGDSALYFCASSGRQGGSTEAFFGQGTRLTVV.

The V and J genes are TRBV18 and TRBJ1-2; possibly TRBD1 for D (5 bases). V was cut by 2 bases and J by 3 bases, with 10 bases left in between. Germline V gene sequence: CDR1 KGHSH, CDR2 LQKENI. The CDR3 is 14 amino acids. The CDR3: CASSPDRIYYGYTF. The CDR3, as DNA: TGTGCCAGCTCACCAGACAGAATTTACTATGGCTACACCTTC.

This clone was counted a few times. Other DNA sequences in this specimen translate into the identical CDR3. The chain joins TRBV5-1 to TRBJ2-3; TRBD1 matches at 8 bases. V dropped 5 bases and J dropped 2; count of bases not matched to a gene: 4. CDR1 and CDR2 from the germline V gene are SGHRS and YFSETQ. This CDR3 has 14 residues. CDR3 in amino acids: CASRLQGATDTQYF. The CDR3 DNA sequence: TGCGCCAGCAGACTTCAGGGGGCCACAGATACGCAGTATTTT.

This clone has a count of ten or more. V is TRBV4-1 and J is TRBJ2-4; no reliable D call. This CDR3 comprises 15 residues. Germline lookup yields CDR1 MGHRA and CDR2 YSYEKL. The V gene lost 0 bases and the J gene lost 0 bases, with 6 bases spanning the gap. The DNA of the CDR3 is TGCGCCAGCAGCCAAGACGCGGTAGCCAAAAACATTCAGTACTTC. This translates into CASSQDAVAKNIQYF.

The chain combines TRBV28 with TRBJ1-5; TRBD1 aligns across 7 bases. This CDR3 region has 14 residues. V was pared by 10 bases and J by 6 bases, with 12 bases of the junction left unmatched. The germline V gene has CDR1 MDHEN and CDR2 SYDVKM. CDR3 residues: CAIHGRRQGQPQHF. The CDR3 DNA sequence: TGTGCCATCCACGGGCGGAGACAGGGTCAGCCCCAGCATTTT. Using reference TRBV28 and TRBJ1-5 for the parts outside the CDR3, the full variable domain is DVKVTQSSRYLVKRTGEKVFLECVQDMDHENMFWYRQDPGLGLRLIYFSYDVKMKEKGDIPEGYSVSREKKERFSLILESASTNQTSMYLCAIHGRRQGQPQHFGDGTRLSIL.

This clone showed up just a few times. Its ends do not fully match the called genes, so a read error is possible. This chain uses TRBV19 with TRBJ1-2; possible D gene TRBD1, 5 bases. The CDR3 sequence is 13 residues long. Germline values: CDR1 LNHDA, CDR2 SQIVND (reference sequence). The CDR3 bases are TGTGCCAGAGCATTGGGGGGGAACTATGGCTACATCTTC. Translated: CARALGGNYGYIF.

The chain joins TRBV6-5 to TRBJ1-1, with D perhaps matching TRBD1 (6 bases). Looked up from germline, CDR1 is MNHEY and CDR2 is SVGAGI. The CDR3 covers 12 residues. Trimming took off 11 bases at V and 5 bases at J, with 15 bases between the two ends. CDR3 DNA sequence: TGTGCCGCACAGGGTCTAGGGACTGAAGCTTTCTTT. This encodes CAAQGLGTEAFF.

The chain uses TRBV30 and TRBJ1-2; D call uncertain. This CDR3 has 13 amino acids. From germline, CDR1 is GTSNPN and CDR2 SVGIG (reference sequence). The V end was cut by 0 bases, the J end by 8 bases, with 13 bases between. The CDR3 region has the DNA TGTGCCTGGAGTGTACCCCCTCTGCGGGGCTACACCTTC. As protein: CAWSVPPLRGYTF.

The chain recombines TRBV29-1 with TRBJ2-7; TRBD2 might be the D (6 bases). With 1 base removed from V and 5 bases from J, the gap between germline ends came to 12 bases. There are 13 residues in the CDR3. Germline CDR1 reads SQVTM; CDR2 reads ANQGSEA. The CDR3: CSVEAGVGDEQYF. The CDR3 bases are TGCAGCGTTGAAGCGGGAGTAGGTGACGAGCAGTACTTC.

The rearrangement links TRBV5-5 to TRBJ2-7; TRBD1 matches at 7 bases. CDR3 length: 15 residues. With V trimmed by 4 bases and J by 3 bases, 10 bases remained unmatched. Per germline, CDR1 SGHKS and CDR2 YYEKEE (reference sequence). The CDR3 protein is CASSQRGGQNYEQYF. The CDR3, as DNA: TGTGCCAGCAGCCAACGTGGGGGACAGAACTACGAGCAGTACTTC. Using reference TRBV5-5 and TRBJ2-7 for the parts outside the CDR3, the full variable domain is DAGVTQSPTHLIKTRGQQVTLRCSPISGHKSVSWYQQVLGQGPQFIFQYYEKEERGRGNFPDRFSARQFPNYSSELNVNALLLGDSALYLCASSQRGGQNYEQYFGPGTRLTVT.

This clone was recorded a few times. CDR3 nucleotide sequence: TGCGCCAGCAGCCGTGGGGGCCCGGAGGATACGCAGTATTTT. Translated: CASSRGGPEDTQYF. The V and J genes are TRBV5-1 and TRBJ2-3; a possible D gene is TRBD1 (6 bases). The CDR3 runs 14 residues. Looked up from germline, CDR1 is SGHRS and CDR2 is YFSETQ. V was cut by 4 bases and J by 6 bases, with 15 bases left in between.

This clone was counted a few times. The rearrangement uses TRBV27 and TRBJ1-5; TRBD1 matches 7 bases. CDR1 and CDR2 (germline): MNHEY, SMNVEV (reference sequence). J was trimmed by 0 bases and V by 8 bases; bases with no gene match: 4. The CDR3 length is 14 residues. CDR3 DNA: TGTGCCAGCCGACAGGGCTATAGCAATCAGCCCCAGCATTTT. It yields the protein CASRQGYSNQPQHF.

The J gene is TRBJ2-4, the V gene TRBV2, with TRBD2 as a possible D gene (6 bases). The CDR3 is 15 residues long. Germline V gene data show CDR1 as SNHLY and CDR2 as FYNNEI. Trimming left V 7 bases short and J 3 bases short, with 16 bases between. This CDR3 reads CASTLLGGFKNIQYF. The CDR3 DNA reads TGTGCCAGCACCCTCCTGGGGGGTTTCAAAAACATTCAGTACTTC.

V is TRBV4-2 and J is TRBJ2-7; 11 bases are a match to TRBD2. In germline, CDR1 is LGHNA, CDR2 YNFKEQ. V dropped 2 bases and J dropped 0; count of bases not matched to a gene: 6. The CDR3 totals 17 residues. The CDR3 is CASSQPLAGVSSYEQYF. CDR3 coding DNA: TGTGCCAGCAGCCAACCACTAGCGGGGGTAAGCTCCTACGAGCAGTACTTC.

The rearrangement links TRBV6-5 to TRBJ2-1; maybe TRBD1 (6 bases). CDR3 size: 15 residues. Germline assignment: CDR1 MNHEY and CDR2 SVGAGI. V lost 0 bases and J 7 bases, leaving 13 bases between the germline ends. The CDR3 nucleotides are TGTGCCAGCAGTTACTCGACCGGACAGTGGAATGAGCAGTTCTTC. Protein product: CASSYSTGQWNEQFF.

This sequence joins TRBV15 and TRBJ1-1, with 7 bases identical to TRBD1. The CDR3 runs to 15 residues. The germline CDR1 and CDR2 sequences are LNHNV and YYDKDF (reference sequence). With 1 base clipped from V and 6 bases from J, the junction kept 8 bases outside the gene matches. The CDR3 sequence: CATSRGGHGTAEAFF. CDR3 DNA: TGTGCCACCAGCAGAGGGGGCCACGGGACAGCTGAAGCTTTCTTT.

This clone was detected only once. The rearrangement joins TRBV30 to TRBJ2-2; no clear D. The J call could be wrong; TRBJ1-1 is a better fit for the DNA end. The CDR3 sequence is 13 residues long. Germline CDR1 is GTSNPN and CDR2 is SVGIG (reference sequence). CDR3 loop: CAWSVRVLTEAFF. The CDR3, as DNA: TGTGCCTGGAGTGTACGGGTCCTAACTGAAGCTTTCTTT.

This clone has a handful of counts. The V call is TRBV7-6, the J call TRBJ1-1, with 7 nucleotides matching TRBD1. Germline assignment: CDR1 SGHVS and CDR2 FNYEAQ. The CDR3 has 13 residues. With V trimmed by 3 bases and J by 5 bases, 3 bases remained unmatched. The CDR3 DNA sequence: TGTGCCAGCAGCTTGGAGACAGGGACTGAAGCTTTCTTT. Its protein is CASSLETGTEAFF. Complete variable domain (other parts from reference TRBV7-6 and TRBJ1-1): GAGVSQSPRYKVTKRGQDVALRCDPISGHVSLYWYRQALGQGPEFLTYFNYEAQQDKSGLPNDRFSAERPEGSISTLTIQRTEQRDSAMYRCASSLETGTEAFFGQGTRLTVV.

The chain uses TRBV30 and TRBJ2-3; 10 bases align to TRBD2. In germline, CDR1 is GTSNPN, CDR2 SVGIG (reference sequence). The junction had 15 bases not matched to a gene; V was cut back by 4 bases and J by 2 bases. The CDR3 runs to 18 residues. Here the CDR3 DNA reads TGTGCCTGGACCCGACCCCGCCGGCTAGCGGGAGACACAGATACGCAGTATTTT. Translation: CAWTRPRRLAGDTDTQYF.

V is TRBV25-1 and J is TRBJ1-2; D may be TRBD1 (6 bases). Germline V gene data show CDR1 as MGHDK and CDR2 as SYGVNS. The CDR3 has 14 amino acids. Trimming took 8 bases from V and 3 from J, leaving 16 bases between them. DNA for the CDR3: TGTGCCAGCTCGGAGGGGGGGGAATACTATGGCTACACCTTC. Its protein is CASSEGGEYYGYTF.

This sequence joins TRBV27 and TRBJ2-7, with 7 nucleotides matching TRBD2. The V and J ends lost 8 bases and 5 bases, in that order; junction bases with no gene match: 15. The CDR3 runs 15 residues. In germline, CDR1 is MNHEY, CDR2 SMNVEV (reference sequence). Here the CDR3 DNA reads TGTGCCAGCGCCCCTGGCGGGAGAATCCAGGACGAGCAGTACTTC. It encodes CASAPGGRIQDEQYF.